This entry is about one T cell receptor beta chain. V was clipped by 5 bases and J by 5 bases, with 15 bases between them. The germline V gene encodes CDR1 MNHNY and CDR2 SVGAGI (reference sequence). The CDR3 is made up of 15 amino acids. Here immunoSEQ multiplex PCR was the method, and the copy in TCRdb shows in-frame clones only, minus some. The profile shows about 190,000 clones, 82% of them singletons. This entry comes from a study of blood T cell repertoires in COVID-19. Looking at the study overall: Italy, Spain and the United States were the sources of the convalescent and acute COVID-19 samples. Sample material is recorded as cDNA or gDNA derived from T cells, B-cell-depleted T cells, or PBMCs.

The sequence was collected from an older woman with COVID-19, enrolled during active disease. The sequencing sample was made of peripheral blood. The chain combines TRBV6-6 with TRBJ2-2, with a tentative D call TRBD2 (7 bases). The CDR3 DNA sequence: TGTGCCAGCAGTGACGCAGGGGAGGGAACCGGGGAGCTGTTTTTT. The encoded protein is CASSDAGEGTGELFF.